Shown below are 26 T cell receptor beta chains from a single sample sequenced in a study of shared clonotypes between healthy human individuals. Assay used: immunoSEQ multiplex PCR; TCRdb lists only in-frame clones, some missing. The sample lists over a million clones, roughly 96% occurring once. Sequencing used naive CD4+ T cells sorted from blood. As for subset: CD45RA+ positively selected. The source is a young man in good health.

This clone has just one count. The chain employs TRBV9 and TRBJ2-2; 8 bases align to TRBD1. The CDR3 covers 16 residues. Germline V gives CDR1 SGDLS, CDR2 YYNGEE. Trimming took 4 bases from V and 5 from J; bases not matched to a gene: 10. Here the CDR3 reads CASSPRTGPATGELFF. The CDR3 region has the DNA TGTGCCAGCAGCCCCCGGACAGGGCCCGCGACCGGGGAGCTGTTTTTT.

The chain links TRBV19 to TRBJ1-1; TRBD1 matches 8 bases. Germline V gives CDR1 LNHDA, CDR2 SQIVND (reference sequence). V lost 6 bases to trimming and J lost 3 bases; unmatched junction nucleotides: 9. The CDR3 sequence is 15 residues long. This CDR3 is CASRGPGGADTEAFF. The CDR3, as DNA: TGTGCCAGTAGGGGACCAGGGGGCGCGGACACTGAAGCTTTCTTT.

This chain uses TRBV5-1 with TRBJ2-3; weak D call: TRBD2 (6 bases). Germline CDR1 is SGHRS and CDR2 is YFSETQ. The length of the CDR3 is 17 residues. Trimming left V 3 bases short and J 4 bases short, with 21 bases between. CDR3: CASSSRIGGDGADTQYF. CDR3 nucleotide sequence: TGCGCCAGCAGCTCAAGAATAGGAGGGGATGGAGCAGATACGCAGTATTTT.

The chain employs TRBV27 and TRBJ2-1; no clear D gene. Germline CDR1 and CDR2: MNHEY and SMNVEV (reference sequence). The CDR3 has 17 residues. With 0 bases removed from V and 10 bases from J, the gap between germline ends came to 22 bases. The DNA for the CDR3 is TGTGCCAGCAGTTTATCCCTCCGTGGCGGCACCTTTTCGGAGCAGTTCTTC. Amino acids: CASSLSLRGGTFSEQFF.

V gene TRBV15 combines with J gene TRBJ2-4; 8 bases align to TRBD1. Germline CDR1 and CDR2: LNHNV and YYDKDF (reference sequence). This CDR3 has 19 amino acids. V shed 2 bases, J shed 0 bases, and the junction held 12 bases outside the gene matches. The CDR3 DNA sequence: TGTGCCACCAGCAGAAAAGGACAGGGATGGTTACTAGCCAAAAACATTCAGTACTTC. As protein: CATSRKGQGWLLAKNIQYF.

The V and J genes are TRBV6-5 and TRBJ2-5; possibly TRBD1 or TRBD2 for D (5 bases each). The CDR3 runs 15 residues. CDR1 is MNHEY, CDR2 SVGAGI, per germline. This CDR3 is CATLKGPMLSETQYF. The CDR3 DNA is TGTGCAACCCTGAAGGGACCCATGTTGTCAGAGACCCAGTACTTC.

This chain joins TRBV9 and TRBJ2-7; the match to TRBD2 covers 11 bases. The CDR3 extends over 15 amino acids. The V and J ends lost 4 bases and 6 bases, in that order; junction bases with no gene match: 9. Germline V CDR1 and CDR2: SGDLS, YYNGEE. The CDR3 DNA sequence: TGTGCCAGCAGCTTGTTAGCGGGAGGGCCGGGCGAGCAGTACTTC. Amino acids: CASSLLAGGPGEQYF. Based on the CDR3 plus reference TRBV9 and TRBJ2-7, the full variable domain is DSGVTQTPKHLITATGQRVTLRCSPRSGDLSVYWYQQSLDQGLQFLIQYYNGEERAKGNILERFSAQQFPDLHSELNLSSLELGDSALYFCASSLLAGGPGEQYFGPGTRLTVT.

The CDR3 DNA follows: TGTGCCAGCAGCCCTCCCAGATGGGGCGGGGCCAACGTCCTGACTTTC. Amino acid sequence: CASSPPRWGGANVLTF. This rearrangement joins TRBV5-4 to TRBJ2-6; D may be TRBD1 (5 bases). The length of the CDR3 is 16 residues. Trimming pared 4 bases from V and 4 bases from J, leaving 15 bases between. Per germline, CDR1 SGHNT and CDR2 YYREEE (reference sequence).

The V call is TRBV28, the J call TRBJ1-1; D is possibly TRBD1 (6 bases). Trimming took off 1 base at V and 3 bases at J, with 12 bases between the two ends. The germline V gene encodes CDR1 MDHEN and CDR2 SYDVKM. The CDR3 is 15 amino acids. CDR3 protein: CASSLSGAGDTEAFF. In DNA form, the CDR3 reads TGTGCCAGCAGTTTATCAGGGGCGGGGGACACTGAAGCTTTCTTT.

This chain connects TRBV5-4 to TRBJ2-3, with 11 nucleotides matching TRBD2. Germline lookup yields CDR1 SGHNT and CDR2 YYREEE (reference sequence). The V segment lost 0 bases and the J segment 3 bases; nucleotides outside the gene matches: 6. The length of the CDR3 is 17 residues. The DNA of the CDR3 is TGTGCCAGCAGCTTGGCGGGGCTAGCGGGAGGAACAGATACGCAGTATTTT. Amino acid sequence: CASSLAGLAGGTDTQYF.

The rearrangement links TRBV5-1 to TRBJ2-3; 7 bases agree with TRBD2. V shed 0 bases, J shed 4 bases, and the junction held 5 bases outside the gene matches. This CDR3 contains 15 residues. Germline-derived CDR1 and CDR2 are SGHRS and YFSETQ. Here the CDR3 DNA reads TGCGCCAGCAGCTTGGTGGCGCGGGAGTCAGATACGCAGTATTTT. Translation: CASSLVARESDTQYF. The entire variable domain, with the rest obtained from reference TRBV5-1 and TRBJ2-3, is as follows: KAGVTQTPRYLIKTRGQQVTLSCSPISGHRSVSWYQQTPGQGLQFLFEYFSETQRNKGNFPGRFSGRQFSNSRSEMNVSTLELGDSALYLCASSLVARESDTQYFGPGTRLTVL.

The V call is TRBV29-1, the J call TRBJ2-3; D not resolved. The CDR3 length is 14 residues. V shed 8 bases and J shed 0 bases, with 15 bases lying between them. Germline-derived CDR1 and CDR2 are SQVTM and ANQGSEA. CDR3 loop: CSSRGLRSTDTQYF. The DNA for the CDR3 is TGCAGCTCCCGAGGATTGCGAAGCACAGATACGCAGTATTTT.

Regarding this clone: The germline gene is not matched at one end of the junction; a read error may be the cause. V is TRBV5-1 and J is TRBJ2-7, with 9 bases matching TRBD1. CDR3 length equals 14 residues. From germline, CDR1 is SGHRS and CDR2 YFSETQ. The CDR3 DNA is TGCGCCGGCAGCTGGGGGACAGGGAAGTACGAGCAGTACTTC. It translates to CAGSWGTGKYEQYF.

The chain couples TRBV7-8 to TRBJ2-7, with 9 positions matching TRBD1. The V gene end was trimmed by 2 bases and the J gene end by 7 bases; junction bases not matched to a gene: 9. Germline-derived CDR1 and CDR2 are SGHVS and FQNEAQ. The CDR3 spans 15 residues. CDR3 region: CASSLPGQGRGEQYF. CDR3 DNA sequence: TGTGCCAGCAGCTTACCGGGACAGGGAAGAGGAGAGCAGTACTTC.

The chain recombines TRBV6-1 with TRBJ2-5; 7 nucleotides match TRBD1. V lost 6 bases, J lost 5 bases, and 6 bases stayed unmatched. CDR1 and CDR2 from the germline V gene are MNHNS and SASEGT. The CDR3 extends over 13 amino acids. CDR3 in DNA: TGTGCCAGCAGGGCCGTAGGGGGCGAGACCCAGTACTTC. It translates to CASRAVGGETQYF.

The rearrangement links TRBV7-3 to TRBJ1-1; no definite D call. The V gene's germline CDR1 is SGHTA and CDR2 FQGTGA. The V gene lost 8 bases and the J gene lost 0 bases, with 13 bases spanning the gap. The CDR3 has 14 residues. The CDR3 DNA sequence: TGTGCCAGCCTACTACGAGCCCTGAACACTGAAGCTTTCTTT. Its protein is CASLLRALNTEAFF.

J is TRBJ2-3 and V is TRBV2, with TRBD2 identical over 12 bases. Germline V CDR1 and CDR2: SNHLY, FYNNEI. Trimming took 3 bases from V and 11 from J; bases not matched to a gene: 3. This CDR3 comprises 13 residues. The CDR3: CASSDTSGRLQYF. The CDR3 nucleotides are TGTGCCAGCAGTGATACTAGCGGGAGGTTGCAGTATTTT.

The rearrangement joins TRBV5-1 to TRBJ2-1; D is undetermined. The length of the CDR3 is 10 residues. Germline V CDR1 and CDR2: SGHRS, YFSETQ. Trimming took 8 bases from V and 9 from J, leaving 9 bases between them. The CDR3 nucleotides read TGCGCCAGTTCTGAAGTTGAGCAGTTCTTC. Its protein product is CASSEVEQFF. The full variable domain, in which reference TRBV5-1 and TRBJ2-1 provide the parts outside the CDR3, is KAGVTQTPRYLIKTRGQQVTLSCSPISGHRSVSWYQQTPGQGLQFLFEYFSETQRNKGNFPGRFSGRQFSNSRSEMNVSTLELGDSALYLCASSEVEQFFGPGTRLTVL.

CDR3 sequence: CASSPSDGLAGVEQYF. The CDR3 DNA follows: TGTGCCAGCAGCCCTAGCGACGGACTAGCGGGAGTCGAGCAGTACTTC. V gene TRBV7-9 combines with J gene TRBJ2-7; 13 nucleotides line up with TRBD2. The CDR3 loop spans 16 amino acids. V lost 5 bases and J lost 6; bases outside the gene matches: 10. Germline lookup yields CDR1 SEHNR and CDR2 FQNEAQ (reference sequence).

Remarks on this clone: Other DNA sequences from this sample encode an identical CDR3 as well. V is TRBV5-1 and J is TRBJ2-7; maybe TRBD1 (5 bases). Trimming left V 4 bases short and J 1 base short, with 12 bases between. The germline gives CDR1 SGHRS, CDR2 YFSETQ. The CDR3 is 14 residues long. CDR3 protein: CASSVQGRSYEQYF. The CDR3 region has the DNA TGCGCCAGCAGCGTCCAGGGAAGGTCCTACGAGCAGTACTTC.

The chain couples TRBV7-9 to TRBJ2-3; TRBD2 might be the D (7 bases). V was shortened by 5 bases and J by 4 bases, with 16 bases between the two germline ends. In germline, CDR1 is SEHNR, CDR2 FQNEAQ (reference sequence). This CDR3 region has 15 residues. CDR3 sequence (DNA): TGTGCCAGCAGCCCACGAGGGGGGGTCCCAGATACGCAGTATTTT. It translates to CASSPRGGVPDTQYF.

This clone was seen once. The gene calls are TRBV16 and TRBJ2-2; no reliable D call. V dropped 0 bases and J dropped 8 bases, with 19 bases sitting between them. The CDR3 totals 17 residues. Germline-derived CDR1 and CDR2 are KGHSY and FQNENV. Here the CDR3 reads CASSQSRGRQPKGELFF. For the CDR3, the DNA is TGTGCCAGCAGCCAATCGAGAGGCAGACAACCAAAGGGGGAGCTGTTTTTT.

In the case of this clone: The same CDR3 arises from other DNA sequences in this sample as well. CDR3 nucleotides: TGTGCCAGCAGTTTAGGGACAGGGGCAGGAAACACCATATATTTT. Protein product: CASSLGTGAGNTIYF. The chain has TRBV27 and TRBJ1-3, with 10 bases matching TRBD1. V lost 2 bases, J lost 4 bases, and 2 bases stayed unmatched. Germline V CDR1 and CDR2: MNHEY, SMNVEV (reference sequence). The CDR3 totals 15 residues.

The gene calls are TRBV4-2 and TRBJ2-3; D ambiguous. Germline values: CDR1 LGHNA, CDR2 YNFKEQ. V dropped 2 bases and J dropped 0 bases, with 6 bases sitting between them. CDR3 length: 14 amino acids. CDR3 in DNA: TGTGCCAGCAGCCAAACTGATAGCACAGATACGCAGTATTTT. Its translation: CASSQTDSTDTQYF.

V and J are TRBV4-1 and TRBJ2-5; perhaps TRBD2 as D (5 bases). V dropped 1 base and J dropped 5 bases, with 8 bases sitting between them. Germline V CDR1 and CDR2: MGHRA, YSYEKL. The CDR3 sequence is 13 residues long. CDR3 coding DNA: TGCGCCAGCAGCCAAGGGGAGCCGGAGACCCAGTACTTC. Translating gives CASSQGEPETQYF.

The V call is TRBV2, the J call TRBJ1-4; TRBD1 matches at 8 bases. The CDR3 contains 14 residues. Germline CDR1 and CDR2: SNHLY and FYNNEI. V shed 7 bases and J 3 bases; nucleotides not matched to a gene: 4. CDR3 residues: CASIPGQANEKLFF. Here the CDR3 DNA reads TGTGCCAGCATACCGGGACAGGCTAATGAAAAACTGTTTTTT.